The 4 T cell receptor beta chains given below trace back to one sample, sequenced in a study of beta chain features in type 1 diabetes. Investigators reverse transcribed all isolated RNA, so they sequenced expressed TCRB transcripts. Some clones are missing from TCRdb's copy, which holds only in-frame ones; the method was immunoSEQ multiplex PCR. The data show 150,000 to 180,000 clones, around 8% seen once. Sequencing input: central memory CD4+ T cells from blood. These receptors came from a man between 18 and 29 years old in good health.

V usage is TRBV7-9 and J usage is TRBJ2-7; TRBD1 aligns across 7 bases. The CDR3 runs 15 residues. CDR1 and CDR2 (germline): SEHNR, FQNEAQ (reference sequence). V gave up 2 bases and J gave up 1 base; unmatched junction bases: 5. CDR3 sequence: CASSLSTGASYEQYF. Written as DNA, the CDR3 is TGTGCCAGCAGCTTAAGTACAGGGGCATCCTACGAGCAGTACTTC.

This clone turned up a few times. The CDR3 here is CASSLAGQGGEQFF. The CDR3 coding sequence is TGTGCCAGCAGCTTAGCGGGACAGGGTGGGGAGCAGTTCTTC. The chain couples TRBV7-9 to TRBJ2-1; 9 bases map to TRBD1. Losses at the gene ends were 0 bases for V and 10 bases for J; bases not matched to a gene: 4. Germline V lookup: CDR1 SEHNR, CDR2 FQNEAQ (reference sequence). The CDR3 spans 14 residues.

The chain links TRBV18 to TRBJ2-7, with a tentative D call TRBD1 (6 bases). Trimming took off 0 bases at V and 3 bases at J, with 9 bases between the two ends. Germline CDR1 reads KGHSH; CDR2 reads LQKENI. This CDR3 is built from 14 residues. CDR3 amino acids: CASSPPDRLYEQYF. The CDR3 nucleotides read TGTGCCAGCTCACCACCCGACAGGCTCTACGAGCAGTACTTC.

This clone was seen more than once but under ten times. This rearrangement joins TRBV18 to TRBJ2-3; 9 positions match TRBD2. Germline trimming cut 2 bases from V and 4 bases from J; bases unmatched to any gene: 4. Germline V gives CDR1 KGHSH, CDR2 LQKENI. This CDR3 has 15 residues. Written as DNA, the CDR3 is TGTGCCAGCTCACCAGCGGGACTAGCAGCAGATACGCAGTATTTT. Amino acids: CASSPAGLAADTQYF.